These 11 T cell receptor beta chains originate from one sample sequenced in a study of T cell changes during pregnancy in multiple sclerosis. Assay used: immunoSEQ multiplex PCR; TCRdb lists only in-frame clones, some missing. Of about 52,000 clones listed, around 94% are singletons. Specimen: CD4+ T cells from peripheral blood mononuclear cells, collected in the third trimester of pregnancy. Receptors were obtained from a female donor with multiple sclerosis, enrolled in a pregnancy study.

The V gene is TRBV6-6, the J gene TRBJ2-7, with a tentative D call TRBD2 (6 bases). The CDR3 is 13 amino acids. Trimming removed 4 bases at V and 4 bases at J, with 11 bases between. Germline V gene sequence: CDR1 MNHNY, CDR2 SVGAGI (reference sequence). Here the CDR3 reads CASSLGLRYEQYF. As DNA, the CDR3 is TGTGCCAGCAGTTTGGGACTTCGGTACGAGCAGTACTTC.

The V call is TRBV6-6, the J call TRBJ1-1; D remains ambiguous. This CDR3 has 12 amino acids. V gave up 6 bases and J gave up 11 bases, with 16 bases separating them. Per the germline V gene, CDR1 is MNHNY and CDR2 is SVGAGI (reference sequence). DNA of the CDR3: TGTGCCAGCAGGGGTGGGCTGTCGGGGGCTTTCTTT. Translation: CASRGGLSGAFF.

This clone occurred once. The chain is built from TRBV9 and TRBJ1-2; 8 nucleotides agree with TRBD1. The germline V gene has CDR1 SGDLS and CDR2 YYNGEE. The length of the CDR3 is 15 residues. J was trimmed by 2 bases and V by 3 bases; bases with no gene match: 6. CDR3 coding DNA: TGTGCCAGCAGCGCCAGGGGGCTGGCGAACTATGGCTACACCTTC. Encoded protein: CASSARGLANYGYTF.

The chain recombines TRBV6-5 with TRBJ2-7, with TRBD1 matching over 7 bases. Unmatched junction bases numbered 14, after V lost 4 bases and J lost 5 bases. The germline V gene has CDR1 MNHEY and CDR2 SVGAGI. The CDR3 length is 16 residues. CDR3 sequence: CASSSRTGPARDEQYF. CDR3 DNA sequence: TGTGCCAGCAGTTCCCGGACAGGCCCAGCGAGGGACGAGCAGTACTTC.

The rearrangement links TRBV6-1 to TRBJ1-1, with 9 positions matching TRBD1. Losses at the gene ends were 6 bases for V and 5 bases for J; bases not matched to a gene: 7. The germline V gene has CDR1 MNHNS and CDR2 SASEGT. The CDR3 has 14 residues. CDR3 sequence (DNA): TGTGCCAGCAGCGTGGACAGGGGCGATACTGAAGCTTTCTTT. It codes for CASSVDRGDTEAFF.

The V and J genes are TRBV4-3 and TRBJ2-1; D is ambiguous. Trimming removed 0 bases from V and 9 bases from J, with 15 bases in between. The V gene's germline CDR1 is LGHNA and CDR2 YSLEER. The CDR3 has 15 amino acids. As DNA, the CDR3 is TGCGCCAGCAGCCAAGATCTTAGTCAATCGGGTGAGCAGTTCTTC. This codes for CASSQDLSQSGEQFF.

The V gene is TRBV7-8, the J gene TRBJ1-1; D is perhaps TRBD1 (5 bases). The CDR3 sequence is 14 residues long. Trimming cost V 4 bases and J 6 bases, with 15 bases left between them. Germline V gives CDR1 SGHVS, CDR2 FQNEAQ. CDR3 sequence: CASSSVRYRPEAFF. The CDR3 coding sequence is TGTGCCAGCAGCTCCGTCCGTTACAGGCCTGAAGCTTTCTTT.

In its sample, this clone was seen once. The chain uses TRBV19 and TRBJ1-2, with TRBD1 matching 7 bases. J lost 2 bases, V lost 6 bases, and 6 bases had no gene match. The CDR3 sequence is 14 residues long. Germline V gene lookup returns CDR1 LNHDA and CDR2 SQIVND (reference sequence). The CDR3 reads CASRIQGGNYGYTF. The CDR3 nucleotides are TGTGCCAGTAGAATCCAGGGGGGAAACTATGGCTACACCTTC.

The chain joins TRBV4-1 to TRBJ2-7, with 7 bases lining up with TRBD1. CDR1 and CDR2 from the germline V gene are MGHRA and YSYEKL. After removal of 4 bases from V and 2 bases from J, the junction contained 11 bases not matched to a gene. The CDR3 extends over 16 amino acids. In DNA, the CDR3 is TGCGCCAGCAGCCCACTCAATATGGACAGGACCTACGAGCAGTACTTC. Translating it yields CASSPLNMDRTYEQYF.

The J gene is TRBJ2-2, the V gene TRBV6-1; TRBD2 might be the D (5 bases). V was cut by 6 bases and J by 2 bases, with 13 bases left in between. Germline CDR1 is MNHNS and CDR2 is SASEGT. This CDR3 spans 15 amino acids. In DNA form, the CDR3 reads TGTGCCAGCAGCCATAGACCGGGAAACACCGGGGAGCTGTTTTTT. This codes for CASSHRPGNTGELFF.

The V call is TRBV7-2, the J call TRBJ2-2, with 8 positions matching TRBD2. Germline CDR1 reads SGHTA; CDR2 reads FQGNSA. Losses at the gene ends were 8 bases for V and 4 bases for J; bases not matched to a gene: 6. The CDR3 loop spans 14 amino acids. In nucleotides, the CDR3 is TGTGCCAGCTCAGGCGGGGGGTTCACCGGGGAGCTGTTTTTT. Protein: CASSGGGFTGELFF.